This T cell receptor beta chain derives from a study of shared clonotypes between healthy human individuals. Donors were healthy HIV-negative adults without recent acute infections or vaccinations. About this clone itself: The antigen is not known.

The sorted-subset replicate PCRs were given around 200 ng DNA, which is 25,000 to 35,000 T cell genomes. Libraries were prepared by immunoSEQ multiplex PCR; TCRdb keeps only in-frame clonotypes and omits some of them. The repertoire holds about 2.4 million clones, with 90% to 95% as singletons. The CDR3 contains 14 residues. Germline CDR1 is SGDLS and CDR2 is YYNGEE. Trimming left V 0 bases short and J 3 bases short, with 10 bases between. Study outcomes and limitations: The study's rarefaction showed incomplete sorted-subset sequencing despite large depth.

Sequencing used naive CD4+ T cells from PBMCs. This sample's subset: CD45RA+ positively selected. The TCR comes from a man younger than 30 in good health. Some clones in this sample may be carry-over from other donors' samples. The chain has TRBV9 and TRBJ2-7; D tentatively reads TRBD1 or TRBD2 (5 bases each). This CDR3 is CASSVGGSNYEQYF. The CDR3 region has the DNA TGTGCCAGCAGCGTAGGGGGGTCGAACTACGAGCAGTACTTC.